Each of the 14 T cell receptor beta chains below was sequenced from the same sample in a study of tumor and adjacent non-tumor tissue in lung cancer. RNA was extracted from bulk tissue without any cell sorting. TCRbeta libraries were built with three rounds of nested PCR, modified from ARM-PCR. TCRdb redid the calling of the multiplex PCR reads with MiXCR, one entry per CDR3 protein. Of about 90,000 distinct CDR3 sequences in the sample, 61% were seen once. Sequencing input: lung tumor tissue. Receptors originate from a man between 65 and 85 years old with non-small cell lung cancer.

Only a few counts were recorded for this clonotype. The gene calls are TRBV20-1 and TRBJ2-3; 9 bases fit TRBD2. The CDR3 is 14 amino acids. Trimming cost V 3 bases and J 4 bases; bases outside gene matches: 5. CDR1 and CDR2 from the germline V gene are DFQATT and SNEGSKA (reference sequence). CDR3 bases: TGCAGTGCTAGTAGCGGGAGAGGCTCAGATACGCAGTATTTT. Residues: CSASSGRGSDTQYF.

Only one count was recorded for this clonotype. A much larger clone is a single base away; this may be a read error. The V call is TRBV20-1, the J call TRBJ2-7, with D perhaps TRBD1 (6 bases). Looked up from germline, CDR1 is DFQATT and CDR2 is SNEGSKA (reference sequence). The CDR3 runs to 15 residues. CDR3 region: CSTRDRQGLSYEQYF. The CDR3 coding sequence is TGCAGTACTAGAGATCGGCAGGGGCTTTCCTACGAGCAGTACTTC.

The genes are TRBV19 and TRBJ2-7; TRBD1 matches at 7 bases. J was trimmed by 3 bases and V by 7 bases; bases with no gene match: 9. From germline, CDR1 is LNHDA and CDR2 SQIVND (reference sequence). The CDR3 contains 14 residues. CDR3 nucleotide sequence: TGTGCCAGTAAACTGACAGGGAGTTTCTACGAGCAGTACTTC. Its protein is CASKLTGSFYEQYF.

In its sample, this clonotype was seen many times. The genes are TRBV10-3 and TRBJ2-7; 13 nucleotides line up with TRBD2. The CDR3 loop spans 16 amino acids. Trimming at V came to 5 bases and at J to 2 bases, leaving 6 bases not matched to a gene. Germline CDR1 ENHRY, CDR2 SYGVKD. CDR3 sequence: CAISWTSGGPTYEQYF. CDR3 nucleotides: TGTGCCATCAGTTGGACTAGCGGGGGCCCCACCTACGAGCAGTACTTC.

By share, this clonotype ranks as medium-sized (0.01 to 0.1%). The chain carries TRBV6-5 and TRBJ2-4; D is undetermined. V lost 6 bases and J 0 bases, leaving 12 bases between the germline ends. CDR3 length: 15 residues. Germline CDR1 MNHEY, CDR2 SVGAGI. The CDR3 DNA sequence: TGTGCCAGCAGCCTGCTTATTAGAGCCAAAAACATTCAGTACTTC. Translated: CASSLLIRAKNIQYF.

Turning to this clonotype: Germline is not matched at one junction end, which may reflect a read error. This chain links TRBV5-6 with TRBJ2-7; 7 bases are a match to TRBD2. The CDR3 has 12 residues. The V gene's germline CDR1 is SGHDT and CDR2 YYEEEE. CDR3 region: CASSLSTSEQYF. CDR3 DNA: TGTGCCAGCAGCTTGTCTACTAGCGAGCAGTATTTC.

This chain connects TRBV6-1 to TRBJ2-3, with D perhaps matching TRBD1 or TRBD2 (5 bases each). CDR1 and CDR2 from the germline V gene are MNHNS and SASEGT. The CDR3 has 15 residues. V was cut by 9 bases and J by 4 bases, with 20 bases left in between. CDR3 nucleotides: TGTGCCAGTCGGGCATTCGGGGCAGGGTCAGATACGCAGTATTTT. This gives the protein CASRAFGAGSDTQYF.

For this clonotype: Without the conserved terminal phenylalanine or tryptophan, this CDR3 likely stems from a read error. The chain recombines TRBV29-1 with TRBJ2-1; maybe TRBD1 (5 bases). The CDR3 extends over 14 amino acids. Germline loops: CDR1 SQVTM, CDR2 ANQGSEA. This chain's CDR3 is CTVHTDSSYNEQFL. DNA for the CDR3: TGCACCGTTCATACCGACAGCTCCTACAATGAGCAGTTCCTC.

A note on this clonotype: Just one base apart from a much larger clone, this may be a read error. The V call is TRBV5-4, the J call TRBJ2-2; 7 positions match TRBD2. The CDR3 loop spans 15 amino acids. In germline, CDR1 is SGHNT, CDR2 YYREEE (reference sequence). CDR3 sequence (DNA): TGTGCCAGCGGAAAACGGGAGGAAAACACCGGGGAGCTGTGTTTT. Encoded protein: CASGKREENTGELCF.

This clonotype showed up many times. The rearrangement uses TRBV6-6 and TRBJ2-5, with unresolved D. CDR1 and CDR2 from the germline V gene are MNHNY and SVGAGI (reference sequence). V lost 3 bases to trimming and J lost 0 bases, with 5 bases between them. This CDR3 contains 13 residues. DNA of the CDR3: TGTGCCAGCAGTTATGCACACCAAGAGACCCAGTACTTC. As protein: CASSYAHQETQYF.

As for this clonotype: The junction differs from germline at one of its ends, possibly a read error. This chain connects TRBV4-2 to TRBJ2-7; D not certain. CDR3 length equals 13 residues. Germline CDR1 LGHNA, CDR2 YNFKEQ. The CDR3 is CASSQLRTYEHYF. In DNA, the CDR3 is TGTGCCAGCAGCCAATTAAGAACCTACGAGCACTATTTC.

This clonotype showed up just a few times. The chain is built from TRBV6-2 or TRBV6-3 and TRBJ2-1, with D possibly matching TRBD2 (5 bases). CDR1 MNHEY and CDR2 SVGEGT come from the germline V gene. The CDR3 runs to 13 residues. The V end lost 5 bases, the J end lost 9 bases, and 14 bases lay between the germline ends. CDR3 residues: CASSLRLFIEQFF. The CDR3 DNA reads TGTGCCAGCAGTCTAAGACTATTCATTGAGCAGTTCTTC.

This clonotype appeared many times. The V call is TRBV6-1, the J call TRBJ2-7, with TRBD2 identical over 11 bases. Germline CDR1 and CDR2: MNHNS and SASEGT. Unmatched junction bases numbered 7, after V lost 6 bases and J lost 3 bases. This CDR3 region has 15 residues. This chain's CDR3 is CASRGTLAGGYEQYF. The DNA for the CDR3 is TGTGCCAGCAGGGGGACGCTAGCGGGGGGCTACGAGCAGTACTTC.

The gene calls are TRBV11-1 and TRBJ2-1, with TRBD2 identical over 12 bases. Germline V gives CDR1 SGHAT, CDR2 FQDESV (reference sequence). CDR3 length: 19 residues. Losses at the gene ends were 3 bases for V and 9 bases for J; bases not matched to a gene: 18. CDR3 coding DNA: TGTGCCAGCAGCTTCGCGGAGCAGGTTTCTAGCGGGGGGGCGCGTGAGCAGTTCTTC. As protein: CASSFAEQVSSGGAREQFF.